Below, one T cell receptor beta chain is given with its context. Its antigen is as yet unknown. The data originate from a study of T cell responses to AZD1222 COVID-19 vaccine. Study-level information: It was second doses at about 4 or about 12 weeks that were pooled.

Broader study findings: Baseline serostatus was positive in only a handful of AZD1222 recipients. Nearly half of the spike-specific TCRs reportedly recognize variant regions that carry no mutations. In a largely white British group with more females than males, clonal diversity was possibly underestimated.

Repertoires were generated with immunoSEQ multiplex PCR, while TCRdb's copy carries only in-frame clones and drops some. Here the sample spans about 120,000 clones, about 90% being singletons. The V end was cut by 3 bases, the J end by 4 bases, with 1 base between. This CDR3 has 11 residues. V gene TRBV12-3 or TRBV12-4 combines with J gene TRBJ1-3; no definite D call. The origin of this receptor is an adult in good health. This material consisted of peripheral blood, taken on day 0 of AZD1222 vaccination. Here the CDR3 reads CASSFGNTIYF. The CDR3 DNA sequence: TGTGCCAGCAGTTTCGGAAACACCATATATTTT.